A single sample gave rise to the 18 T cell receptor beta chains below, sequenced in a study of blood T cell repertoires in COVID-19. Assay: immunoSEQ multiplex PCR; the TCRdb copy retains only in-frame clones and omits some. The sample lists about 84,000 clones, 65% to 85% occurring once. Sample: peripheral blood. These receptor sequences come from a man older than 75 with active or convalescent COVID-19.

The chain is built from TRBV19 and TRBJ2-5, with D possibly TRBD1 on 5 matching bases. The CDR3 runs to 17 residues. CDR1 is LNHDA, CDR2 SQIVND, per germline (reference sequence). Trimming pared 6 bases from V and 2 bases from J, leaving 22 bases between. In nucleotides, the CDR3 is TGTGCCAGTAGCGACGTTTTAACAGGAGATATTCAAGAGACCCAGTACTTC. Its protein product is CASSDVLTGDIQETQYF.

The CDR3 here is CASSRRTGTGTGNTIYF. The CDR3 DNA reads as TGTGCCAGCAGCCGGCGAACCGGGACAGGGACTGGAAACACCATATATTTT. This chain connects TRBV5-4 to TRBJ1-3, with TRBD1 matching over 9 bases. The trim removed 4 bases at V and 2 bases at J, leaving 10 bases unmatched. The CDR3 length is 17 residues. In germline, CDR1 is SGHNT, CDR2 YYREEE (reference sequence). Complete variable domain (other parts from reference TRBV5-4 and TRBJ1-3): ETGVTQSPTHLIKTRGQQVTLRCSSQSGHNTVSWYQQALGQGPQFIFQYYREEENGRGNFPPRFSGLQFPNYSSELNVNALELDDSALYLCASSRRTGTGTGNTIYFGEGSWLTVV.

This clone was recorded once. The chain is built from TRBV4-3 and TRBJ2-3; D is possibly TRBD1 (6 bases). Per the germline V gene, CDR1 is LGHNA and CDR2 is YSLEER. Trimming pared 0 bases from V and 1 base from J, leaving 8 bases between. The CDR3 is 15 residues long. CDR3 sequence reads: CASSQDRGGTDTQYF. Written as DNA, the CDR3 is TGCGCCAGCAGCCAAGACAGGGGCGGCACAGATACGCAGTATTTT.

In nucleotides, the CDR3 is TGTGCCAGCAGCGCTTATTTCCGGGACACTCCAGATACGCAGTATTTT. Protein sequence: CASSAYFRDTPDTQYF. The chain uses TRBV9 and TRBJ2-3; possibly TRBD1 for D (6 bases). The CDR3 runs to 16 residues. The V gene's germline CDR1 is SGDLS and CDR2 YYNGEE. V was clipped by 3 bases and J by 4 bases, with 18 bases between them.

The chain has TRBV30 and TRBJ2-2; 10 nucleotides line up with TRBD2. CDR3 length equals 17 residues. V was pared by 2 bases and J by 2 bases, with 8 bases of the junction left unmatched. Germline CDR1 reads GTSNPN; CDR2 reads SVGIG (reference sequence). The DNA for the CDR3 is TGTGCCTGGAGTACGGGGCTAGCGGGAGTTAACACCGGGGAGCTGTTTTTT. This translates into CAWSTGLAGVNTGELFF.

The chain combines TRBV11-3 with TRBJ1-1, with 7 nucleotides matching TRBD1. CDR1 and CDR2 (germline): SGHNT, YENEEA. V was clipped by 5 bases and J by 3 bases; unmatched bases: 6. CDR3 length: 14 amino acids. The CDR3 DNA is TGTGCCAGCAGCCTACGACAGGGTTACACTGAAGCTTTCTTT. It is translated as CASSLRQGYTEAFF.

The genes are TRBV7-9 and TRBJ2-5; D is uncertain. The CDR3 runs 13 residues. The V gene lost 2 bases and the J gene lost 4 bases, with 8 bases spanning the gap. Germline loops: CDR1 SEHNR, CDR2 FQNEAQ (reference sequence). This CDR3 is CASSLPVRETQYF. As DNA, the CDR3 is TGTGCCAGCAGCTTACCAGTTCGAGAGACCCAGTACTTC.

This sequence joins TRBV7-2 and TRBJ1-1; D gene ambiguous. This CDR3 region has 14 residues. Germline-derived CDR1 and CDR2 are SGHTA and FQGNSA. Trimming shortened V by 6 bases and J by 2 bases, and 13 bases separated the two germline ends. In DNA form, the CDR3 reads TGTGCCAGCAGTCGTCCGGGAGACAACACTGAAGCTTTCTTT. This translates into CASSRPGDNTEAFF.

The rearrangement uses TRBV5-1 and TRBJ2-1; 13 positions match TRBD2. The CDR3 is 17 amino acids. Germline CDR1 and CDR2: SGHRS and YFSETQ. The V segment lost 0 bases and the J segment 6 bases; nucleotides outside the gene matches: 6. The CDR3 bases are TGCGCCAGCAGCTTGGCTCTGGGACTAGCGGGAATCAATGAGCAGTTCTTC. This sequence encodes CASSLALGLAGINEQFF.

The chain is built from TRBV4-3 and TRBJ1-2; D remains ambiguous. From germline, CDR1 is LGHNA and CDR2 YSLEER. V lost 1 base and J 14 bases, leaving 17 bases between the germline ends. The CDR3 runs to 13 residues. The CDR3, as DNA: TGCGCCAGCAGCCAAGTATACGTCGCGGAGCGTACCTTC. It is translated as CASSQVYVAERTF.

J is TRBJ1-4 and V is TRBV3-1 (or the pseudogene TRBV3-2), with 7 bases aligning to TRBD1. After removal of 5 bases from V and 3 bases from J, the junction contained 3 bases not matched to a gene. This CDR3 has 14 amino acids. The germline V gene has CDR1 LGHDT and CDR2 YNNKEL (reference sequence). CDR3 DNA: TGTGCCAGCAGCAGACAGGGTGCTAATGAAAAACTGTTTTTT. It yields the protein CASSRQGANEKLFF.

The genes are TRBV7-8 and TRBJ1-4; D unclear. This CDR3 is 14 amino acids long. V lost 5 bases and J lost 5, with 12 bases in between. Germline V gene lookup returns CDR1 SGHVS and CDR2 FQNEAQ. The CDR3 nucleotides are TGTGCCAGCAGCCCAGGTTGGGCAAATGAAAAACTGTTTTTT. This sequence encodes CASSPGWANEKLFF.

The chain uses TRBV3-1 (or the pseudogene TRBV3-2) and TRBJ2-1; 14 nucleotides align to TRBD2. Germline V CDR1 and CDR2: LGHDT, YNNKEL (reference sequence). This CDR3 is 17 amino acids long. V was clipped by 4 bases and J by 1 base; unmatched bases: 3. CDR3 in DNA: TGTGCCAGCAGCCTGGGACTAGCGGGAGCATCCTACAATGAGCAGTTCTTC. Encoded protein: CASSLGLAGASYNEQFF.

Written as DNA, the CDR3 is TGCGCCAGCAGCTTGGGAGCGATCCCGAACACCGGGGAGCTGTTTTTT. This sequence encodes CASSLGAIPNTGELFF. The chain combines TRBV5-1 with TRBJ2-2, with unresolved D. The CDR3 extends over 16 amino acids. Trimming shortened V by 0 bases and J by 0 bases, and 9 bases separated the two germline ends. CDR1 SGHRS and CDR2 YFSETQ come from the germline V gene.

The V and J genes are TRBV3-1 (or the pseudogene TRBV3-2) and TRBJ2-5; the D is unclear. CDR3 size: 14 residues. Looked up from germline, CDR1 is LGHDT and CDR2 is YNNKEL (reference sequence). Trimming left V 2 bases short and J 4 bases short, with 11 bases between. The CDR3 nucleotides are TGTGCCAGCAGCCAACCCCCGGCTAGAGAGACCCAGTACTTC. Its translation is CASSQPPARETQYF.

V and J are TRBV10-3 and TRBJ2-2; 10 nucleotides line up with TRBD1. The CDR3 has 17 amino acids. V was clipped by 3 bases and J by 5 bases; unmatched bases: 9. Germline loops: CDR1 ENHRY, CDR2 SYGVKD. CDR3 coding DNA: TGTGCCATCAGTGAAACTCTTCCGGGACAGGGGACCGGGGAGCTGTTTTTT. Its translation: CAISETLPGQGTGELFF.

The CDR3 loop reads CAISPRGQETQYF. In DNA form, the CDR3 reads TGTGCCATCAGTCCACGGGGGCAAGAGACCCAGTACTTC. The chain couples TRBV10-3 to TRBJ2-5; tentatively, D is TRBD2 (6 bases). V was pared by 5 bases and J by 2 bases, with 9 bases between. CDR1 is ENHRY, CDR2 SYGVKD, per germline. The CDR3 spans 13 residues.

The chain employs TRBV28 and TRBJ1-1; possible D gene TRBD1, 6 bases. The germline V gene encodes CDR1 MDHEN and CDR2 SYDVKM. V shed 6 bases and J shed 5 bases, with 16 bases lying between them. The CDR3 sequence is 14 residues long. The CDR3 coding sequence is TGTGCCAGCAGGTCCGGTGGGGGCATGACTGAAGCTTTCTTT. As protein: CASRSGGGMTEAFF.